This TCR beta chain derives from a study of cytomegalovirus exposure and HLA in healthy donors. Study summary: Out of 398 genotyped donors, about 80% belonged to the Caucasian-associated ancestry cluster.

In the PCR, 60 Vbeta and 13 Jbeta primers were used. Using immunoSEQ multiplex PCR, the repertoire was profiled, and TCRdb retains in-frame clones only, with some absent. Among around 200,000 clones, about 85% were seen once, and the ten largest hold 10% to 13%. The CDR3 is made up of 13 amino acids. The germline V gene encodes CDR1 SGHTA and CDR2 FQGNSA. The ends lost 5 bases at V and 6 bases at J; junction bases unmatched: 4. General study results and limits: The classifier reportedly diagnosed cytomegalovirus status with high specificity and sensitivity. Specificity of three CMV-associated chains for CMV antigens was verified in vitro.

As for this clone: Antigen unknown.

The sample was PBMCs. This TCR was recovered from a woman in her forties or fifties in good health and CMV-seropositive. V gene TRBV7-2 combines with J gene TRBJ2-3; 8 bases match TRBD2. The CDR3 DNA is TGTGCCAGCAGCCCGGGGGGGGCCGATACGCAGTATTTT. Protein: CASSPGGADTQYF.